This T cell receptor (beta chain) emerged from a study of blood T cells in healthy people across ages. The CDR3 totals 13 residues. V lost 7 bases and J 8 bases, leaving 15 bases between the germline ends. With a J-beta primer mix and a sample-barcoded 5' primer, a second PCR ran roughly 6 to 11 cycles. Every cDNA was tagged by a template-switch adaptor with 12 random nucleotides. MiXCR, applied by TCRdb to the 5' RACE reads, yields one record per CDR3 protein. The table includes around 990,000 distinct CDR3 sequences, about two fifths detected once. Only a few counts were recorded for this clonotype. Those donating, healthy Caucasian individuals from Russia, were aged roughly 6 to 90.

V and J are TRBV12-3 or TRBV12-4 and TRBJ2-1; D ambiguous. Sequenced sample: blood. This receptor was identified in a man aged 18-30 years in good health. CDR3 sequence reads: CASKLSSPYEQFF. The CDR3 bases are TGTGCCAGCAAGTTGTCGAGTCCCTATGAGCAGTTCTTC.